Presented here are 21 T cell receptor beta chains from one specimen sequenced in a study of blood T cell repertoires in COVID-19. Sequencing used immunoSEQ multiplex PCR; TCRdb keeps in-frame clones, though not all of them. The sample consists of tens of thousands of clones, around 90% of them appearing once. Sequencing used peripheral blood. The receptors were gathered from a man at least 80 years old with active or convalescent COVID-19.

This clone appeared a few times. The chain joins TRBV10-1 to TRBJ2-7; 11 bases map to TRBD2. This CDR3 is 15 amino acids long. The junction had 15 bases not matched to a gene; V was cut back by 10 bases and J by 7 bases. Germline values: CDR1 WNHNN, CDR2 SYGVQD (reference sequence). CDR3 residues: CANVSGRAFSKEQYV. DNA for the CDR3: TGCGCCAATGTTAGCGGGAGGGCCTTTTCCAAGGAGCAGTACGTC.

The chain has TRBV5-1 and TRBJ1-3; D is possibly TRBD1 (5 bases). CDR1 and CDR2 from the germline V gene are SGHRS and YFSETQ. V was clipped by 6 bases and J by 2 bases, with 12 bases between them. There are 14 residues in the CDR3. The CDR3 reads CASNPTGAGNTIYF. The CDR3 coding sequence is TGCGCCAGCAACCCGACGGGGGCTGGAAACACCATATATTTT.

The CDR3 reads CASSKGVEAFF. The CDR3 coding sequence is TGTGCCAGCAGTAAGGGGGTTGAAGCTTTCTTT. The rearrangement joins TRBV12-3 or TRBV12-4 to TRBJ1-1, with a tentative D call TRBD1 (6 bases). The CDR3 length is 11 residues. Trimming removed 5 bases at V and 7 bases at J, with 8 bases between.

The J gene is TRBJ2-2, the V gene TRBV15, with TRBD1 matching over 7 bases. Germline CDR1 and CDR2: LNHNV and YYDKDF (reference sequence). The CDR3 has 15 residues. After removal of 5 bases from V and 3 bases from J, the junction contained 6 bases not matched to a gene. In DNA, the CDR3 is TGTGCCACCAGCGGGCTGACAGGGTACACCGGGGAGCTGTTTTTT. Its translation is CATSGLTGYTGELFF. Together with reference TRBV15 and TRBJ2-2, the CDR3 gives the full variable domain: DAMVIQNPRYQVTQFGKPVTLSCSQTLNHNVMYWYQQKSSQAPKLLFHYYDKDFNNEADTPDNFQSRRPNTSFCFLDIRSPGLGDTAMYLCATSGLTGYTGELFFGEGSRLTVL.

This sequence joins TRBV15 and TRBJ1-5; TRBD1 aligns across 7 bases. V was clipped by 3 bases and J by 2 bases; unmatched bases: 7. Germline V gives CDR1 LNHNV, CDR2 YYDKDF (reference sequence). The CDR3 is 16 residues long. Here the CDR3 reads CATSSSRGVGNQPQHF. The CDR3 nucleotides are TGTGCCACCAGCAGCTCCAGGGGGGTAGGCAATCAGCCCCAGCATTTT.

J is TRBJ1-2 and V is TRBV5-8; D might be TRBD1 (6 bases). The V gene's germline CDR1 is SGHTS and CDR2 YDEGEE. Trimming removed 9 bases at V and 4 bases at J, with 13 bases between. The CDR3 has 12 residues. Written as DNA, the CDR3 is TGTGCCATCGAACAGGGAGCCTATGGCTACACCTTC. Encoded protein: CAIEQGAYGYTF.

V and J are TRBV2 and TRBJ2-7; TRBD1 matches at 10 bases. The CDR3 extends over 13 amino acids. Germline V CDR1 and CDR2: SNHLY, FYNNEI. Trimming removed 8 bases from V and 2 bases from J; junction bases left unmatched: 3. The CDR3 sequence: CASGQGGTYEQYV. CDR3 coding DNA: TGTGCCAGCGGACAGGGGGGAACCTACGAGCAGTACGTC.

The rearrangement joins TRBV11-1 to TRBJ1-1, with 10 bases aligning to TRBD1. Germline loops: CDR1 SGHAT, CDR2 FQDESV (reference sequence). The CDR3 runs 14 residues. J was trimmed by 3 bases and V by 6 bases; bases with no gene match: 4. Here the CDR3 reads CASRTDRGDTEAFF. CDR3 nucleotide sequence: TGTGCCAGCAGAACGGACAGGGGGGACACTGAAGCTTTCTTT.

V and J are TRBV5-1 and TRBJ1-3; D perhaps matches TRBD1 (5 bases). Per the germline V gene, CDR1 is SGHRS and CDR2 is YFSETQ. The CDR3 has 15 residues. Trimming removed 4 bases from V and 0 bases from J, with 11 bases in between. CDR3 region: CASSANRNSGNTIYF. The CDR3 region has the DNA TGCGCCAGCAGCGCCAACAGGAACTCTGGAAACACCATATATTTT.

The chain has TRBV6-6 and TRBJ1-1; D may be TRBD1 (5 bases). Germline V gene data show CDR1 as MNHNY and CDR2 as SVGAGI (reference sequence). Trimming shortened V by 6 bases and J by 3 bases, and 14 bases separated the two germline ends. The CDR3 has 14 amino acids. The chain's CDR3 is CASSHRGKDTEAFF. The DNA for the CDR3 is TGTGCCAGCAGCCACCGGGGGAAGGACACTGAAGCTTTCTTT.

The gene calls are TRBV2 and TRBJ1-2; D might be TRBD1 (5 bases). The CDR3 length is 14 residues. Trimming shortened V by 6 bases and J by 7 bases, and 18 bases separated the two germline ends. The germline CDR1 and CDR2 sequences are SNHLY and FYNNEI. Here the CDR3 reads CASRGGWRGFGYTF. CDR3 nucleotide sequence: TGTGCCAGCAGGGGGGGTTGGCGGGGATTTGGCTACACCTTC.

The V call is TRBV28, the J call TRBJ1-4; possible D gene TRBD1, 5 bases. V dropped 5 bases and J dropped 7 bases, with 17 bases sitting between them. CDR1 and CDR2 (germline): MDHEN, SYDVKM. This CDR3 has 15 amino acids. CDR3 coding DNA: TGTGCCAGCAGTCGAATGGGGGGAAGTAGTGAAAAACTGTTTTTT. Its protein is CASSRMGGSSEKLFF.

This clone was seen a few times. CDR3 DNA sequence: TGTGCCAGCAGGGGGACAGGGGTTGGCTCACCCCTCCACTTT. This translates into CASRGTGVGSPLHF. The gene calls are TRBV2 and TRBJ1-6; 10 bases align to TRBD1. Germline-derived CDR1 and CDR2 are SNHLY and FYNNEI. V shed 6 bases and J 10 bases; nucleotides not matched to a gene: 6. The CDR3 has 14 residues.

The rearrangement links TRBV7-2 to TRBJ2-1; 11 positions agree with TRBD2. Losses at the gene ends were 7 bases for V and 8 bases for J; bases not matched to a gene: 10. Germline values: CDR1 SGHTA, CDR2 FQGNSA. CDR3 length: 15 amino acids. DNA of the CDR3: TGTGCCAGCAAATATGGACTAGCGGGTTCTCATGAGCAGTTCTTC. It is translated as CASKYGLAGSHEQFF.

The chain recombines TRBV2 with TRBJ2-7; perhaps TRBD2 as D (7 bases). Trimming pared 6 bases from V and 3 bases from J, leaving 12 bases between. From germline, CDR1 is SNHLY and CDR2 FYNNEI. CDR3 size: 13 residues. CDR3: CASRWEGHYEQYV. Written as DNA, the CDR3 is TGTGCCAGCAGGTGGGAGGGACACTACGAGCAGTACGTC.

The V call is TRBV19, the J call TRBJ2-3; 11 nucleotides agree with TRBD1. The CDR3 covers 16 residues. Losses at the gene ends were 4 bases for V and 2 bases for J; bases not matched to a gene: 5. Germline-derived CDR1 and CDR2 are LNHDA and SQIVND (reference sequence). The CDR3 sequence is CASSTRDRGDTDTQYF. The CDR3 DNA reads TGTGCCAGTAGTACCCGGGACAGGGGGGACACAGATACGCAGTATTTT.

The V and J genes are TRBV10-1 and TRBJ1-6; D gene uncertain. From germline, CDR1 is WNHNN and CDR2 SYGVQD (reference sequence). V was clipped by 4 bases and J by 5 bases, with 15 bases between them. CDR3 length: 16 residues. This chain's CDR3 is CASSGAQVRNNSPLHF. The CDR3 DNA is TGCGCCAGCAGTGGGGCCCAAGTACGAAATAATTCACCCCTCCACTTT.

V is TRBV18 and J is TRBJ2-1; 9 bases align to TRBD2. CDR1 and CDR2 from the germline V gene are KGHSH and LQKENI. The trim removed 1 base at V and 7 bases at J, leaving 5 bases unmatched. This CDR3 is built from 15 residues. The CDR3 DNA follows: TGTGCCAGCTCACCACTAGCGGGAGAGGGTAATGAGCAGTTCTTC. This codes for CASSPLAGEGNEQFF.

The chain joins TRBV28 to TRBJ2-2, with TRBD1 matching 7 bases. V gave up 8 bases and J gave up 7 bases; unmatched junction bases: 7. The CDR3 contains 13 residues. The germline gives CDR1 MDHEN, CDR2 SYDVKM. The CDR3 is CASSGQGDGELFF. The CDR3 bases are TGTGCCAGCTCGGGTCAGGGGGACGGGGAGCTGTTTTTT. Based on the CDR3 plus reference TRBV28 and TRBJ2-2, the full variable domain is DVKVTQSSRYLVKRTGEKVFLECVQDMDHENMFWYRQDPGLGLRLIYFSYDVKMKEKGDIPEGYSVSREKKERFSLILESASTNQTSMYLCASSGQGDGELFFGEGSRLTVL.

CDR3 DNA: TGTGCCAGCTCACCAAGAGTAGCGGGGGCACGGAACACTGAAGCTTTCTTT. It is translated as CASSPRVAGARNTEAFF. The chain joins TRBV18 to TRBJ1-1; perhaps TRBD1 as D (6 bases). V was trimmed by 2 bases and J by 1 base, leaving 17 bases between them. This CDR3 has 17 residues. Germline CDR1 and CDR2: KGHSH and LQKENI.

The V gene is TRBV29-1, the J gene TRBJ2-1; no reliable D call. CDR3 size: 11 residues. In germline, CDR1 is SQVTM, CDR2 ANQGSEA. V lost 1 base to trimming and J lost 8 bases, with 6 bases between them. The CDR3 DNA is TGCAGCGTTGAAGTACGGGATGAGCAGTTCTTC. Amino acids: CSVEVRDEQFF.